The 21 T cell receptor beta chains below all came from one sample that was sequenced in a study of T-cell reconstitution after alpha-beta-depleted transplantation in children. For TCRbeta, the library was prepared with unique molecular identifiers. TCRdb called the PCR reads again in MiXCR, with one record for every CDR3 protein. The table shows around 530,000 distinct CDR3 sequences, with around a third occurring only once. Specimen: PBMCs from the stem cell graft donor, collected from the stem cell graft. These receptors came from a human donor who donated a stem cell graft to a child with aplastic anemia.

The chain uses TRBV25-1 and TRBJ1-3; TRBD1 might be the D (5 bases). The V gene lost 1 base and the J gene lost 9 bases, with 34 bases spanning the gap. The CDR3 is made up of 21 amino acids. Germline-derived CDR1 and CDR2 are MGHDK and SYGVNS. In DNA form, the CDR3 reads TGTGCCAGCAGTGAATGTAGGGGTGTGGCTCTGAGACAGCCGAGGGGTTCCACCATATATTTT. It specifies CASSECRGVALRQPRGSTIYF.

CDR3 loop: CASSDLVPYEKLFF. The CDR3 coding sequence is TGTGCCAGCAGTGACCTGGTGCCCTATGAAAAACTGTTTTTT. This chain joins TRBV6-4 and TRBJ1-4; the D is unclear. V was cut by 2 bases and J by 6 bases, with 10 bases left in between. There are 14 residues in the CDR3. Germline CDR1 reads MRHNA; CDR2 reads SNTAGT.

The J gene is TRBJ2-1, the V gene TRBV5-1; 8 bases are shared with TRBD2. CDR1 is SGHRS and CDR2 is YFSETQ in the germline V gene. The CDR3 has 16 amino acids. V lost 0 bases, J lost 8 bases, and 10 bases stayed unmatched. The DNA for the CDR3 is TGCGCCAGCAGCTTGGAACCCCGGACTAGCCGTTATGAGCAGTTCTTC. It translates to CASSLEPRTSRYEQFF. The full variable domain, completed using reference TRBV5-1 and TRBJ2-1, is KAGVTQTPRYLIKTRGQQVTLSCSPISGHRSVSWYQQTPGQGLQFLFEYFSETQRNKGNFPGRFSGRQFSNSRSEMNVSTLELGDSALYLCASSLEPRTSRYEQFFGPGTRLTVL.

This clonotype was seen a few times. J is TRBJ2-1 and V is TRBV5-1, with TRBD2 matching 16 bases. The germline gives CDR1 SGHRS, CDR2 YFSETQ. V shed 4 bases and J 9 bases; nucleotides not matched to a gene: 4. The CDR3 is made up of 15 amino acids. In nucleotides, the CDR3 is TGCGCCAGCAGCGAAGGGACTAGCGGGAGGGCTGAGCAGTTCTTC. Translation gives CASSEGTSGRAEQFF.

This clonotype was recorded many times. The V and J genes are TRBV20-1 and TRBJ1-4; 7 bases line up with TRBD1. Per the germline V gene, CDR1 is DFQATT and CDR2 is SNEGSKA (reference sequence). J lost 8 bases, V lost 6 bases, and 9 bases had no gene match. This CDR3 is 13 amino acids long. The CDR3: CSARTGVSEKLFF. CDR3 bases: TGCAGTGCCAGAACAGGGGTTAGCGAAAAACTGTTTTTT.

V gene TRBV28 combines with J gene TRBJ1-5, with 8 bases fitting TRBD1. V was clipped by 5 bases and J by 3 bases; unmatched bases: 9. This CDR3 is 16 amino acids long. Germline CDR1 is MDHEN and CDR2 is SYDVKM. The CDR3 sequence is CASSLRTGRLNQPQHF. The DNA for the CDR3 is TGTGCCAGCAGTCTCCGGACAGGGCGTCTCAATCAGCCCCAGCATTTT.

The V and J genes are TRBV15 and TRBJ1-5, with a tentative D call TRBD1 (6 bases). CDR1 LNHNV and CDR2 YYDKDF come from the germline V gene (reference sequence). This CDR3 spans 15 amino acids. V lost 4 bases, J lost 1 base, and 11 bases lay in between. The chain's CDR3 is CATSTGTTSNQPQHF. The DNA for the CDR3 is TGTGCCACCAGCACCGGGACAACGAGCAATCAGCCCCAGCATTTT.

CDR3 nucleotide sequence: TGTGCCAGCAGCCCAACTAGCGCCACCTACGAGCAGTACGTC. Its protein product is CASSPTSATYEQYV. V usage is TRBV7-2 and J usage is TRBJ2-7; TRBD2 agrees at 7 bases. V lost 5 bases to trimming and J lost 2 bases; unmatched junction nucleotides: 6. This CDR3 comprises 14 residues. Per germline, CDR1 SGHTA and CDR2 FQGNSA.

CDR3 in amino acids: CASSRSRQETQYF. The CDR3 DNA reads as TGTGCCAGCAGCCGCTCCAGGCAAGAGACCCAGTACTTC. The gene calls are TRBV14 and TRBJ2-5, with D unresolved. CDR1 and CDR2 from the germline V gene are SGHDN and FVKESK. V lost 4 bases, J lost 2 bases, and 8 bases lay in between. CDR3 length: 13 amino acids.

CDR3 in amino acids: CASSERGGLLDEQFF. In DNA form, the CDR3 reads TGTGCCAGCAGTGAAAGAGGGGGTTTGTTAGATGAGCAGTTCTTC. The V and J genes are TRBV25-1 and TRBJ2-1, with TRBD1 as a possible D gene (6 bases). Trimming removed 2 bases from V and 8 bases from J, with 16 bases in between. The CDR3 covers 15 residues. Germline V gives CDR1 MGHDK, CDR2 SYGVNS.

This clonotype was observed a few times. V is TRBV29-1 and J is TRBJ2-5; no definite D call. Deletions cut 7 bases from V and 0 bases from J, with 9 bases between. This CDR3 spans 12 amino acids. In germline, CDR1 is SQVTM, CDR2 ANQGSEA. This CDR3 is CSGRQYQETQYF. CDR3 DNA: TGCAGCGGTAGGCAGTACCAAGAGACCCAGTACTTC.

There are a few counts of this clonotype. In DNA, the CDR3 is TGTGCCAGCAGCTTAGCGAACACAGGGGTACTCGAGCAGTACTTC. Amino acids: CASSLANTGVLEQYF. The chain links TRBV7-9 to TRBJ2-7; 7 bases map to TRBD1. V was pared by 0 bases and J by 6 bases, with 8 bases of the junction left unmatched. The CDR3 runs 15 residues. Germline-derived CDR1 and CDR2 are SEHNR and FQNEAQ (reference sequence).

V usage is TRBV4-2 and J usage is TRBJ2-7; D perhaps matches TRBD2 (6 bases). Deletions cut 4 bases from V and 4 bases from J, with 17 bases between. Germline V lookup: CDR1 LGHNA, CDR2 YNFKEQ. CDR3 length: 15 residues. CDR3 sequence reads: CASSPEGGNPYEQYF. The CDR3 DNA sequence: TGTGCCAGCAGCCCCGAAGGAGGGAACCCTTACGAGCAGTACTTC.

The chain's CDR3 is CASSGGGYEQYV. The CDR3 DNA reads TGTGCCAGCAGTGGCGGGGGGTACGAGCAGTACGTC. This rearrangement joins TRBV7-8 to TRBJ2-7, with 8 bases aligning to TRBD2. The CDR3 loop spans 12 amino acids. V shed 6 bases and J 4 bases; nucleotides not matched to a gene: 2. Germline V gives CDR1 SGHVS, CDR2 FQNEAQ.

This clonotype showed up just once. The chain links TRBV6-1 to TRBJ1-1; D possibly corresponds to TRBD1 (6 bases). V was cut by 5 bases and J by 1 base, with 11 bases left in between. The CDR3 loop spans 14 amino acids. Germline CDR1 is MNHNS and CDR2 is SASEGT. CDR3 bases: TGTGCCAGCAGTACAGGGAACGAGAACACTGAAGCTTTCTTT. Its protein is CASSTGNENTEAFF.

The J gene is TRBJ2-1, the V gene TRBV7-2, with D perhaps matching TRBD1 (6 bases). V shed 6 bases and J shed 4 bases, with 16 bases lying between them. Germline CDR1 reads SGHTA; CDR2 reads FQGNSA. This CDR3 is 15 amino acids long. The CDR3 sequence is CASSFVWTVYNEQFF. The CDR3 bases are TGTGCCAGCAGTTTCGTGTGGACAGTATACAATGAGCAGTTCTTC.

The chain uses TRBV6-5 and TRBJ1-3; TRBD1 matches at 9 bases. The CDR3 totals 15 residues. Per the germline V gene, CDR1 is MNHEY and CDR2 is SVGAGI. With 6 bases clipped from V and 3 bases from J, the junction kept 6 bases outside the gene matches. CDR3 sequence (DNA): TGTGCCAGCAGCCTACAGGGGGCAGGTGGAAACACCATATATTTT. Protein: CASSLQGAGGNTIYF.

This clonotype was observed a few times. The genes are TRBV29-1 and TRBJ2-1, with TRBD2 as a possible D gene (6 bases). The CDR3 has 15 amino acids. V lost 3 bases, J lost 6 bases, and 18 bases lay in between. CDR1 and CDR2 from the germline V gene are SQVTM and ANQGSEA. CDR3 protein: CSVERGGGFINEQFF. CDR3 in DNA: TGCAGCGTTGAGAGGGGTGGGGGGTTTATCAATGAGCAGTTCTTC.

This clonotype has only a few counts. The rearrangement uses TRBV7-2 and TRBJ1-5, with D possibly TRBD1 on 5 matching bases. The ends were cut back, 1 base at V and 4 bases at J, with 11 bases in the middle. Germline CDR1 reads SGHTA; CDR2 reads FQGNSA. The CDR3 is 15 residues long. The CDR3 loop reads CASSLGGTSNQPQHF. The CDR3 nucleotides are TGTGCCAGCAGCTTAGGCGGGACCTCTAATCAGCCCCAGCATTTT.

The chain links TRBV20-1 to TRBJ1-1, with D hard to call. There are 14 residues in the CDR3. Germline V lookup: CDR1 DFQATT, CDR2 SNEGSKA (reference sequence). The V gene lost 3 bases and the J gene lost 0 bases, with 11 bases spanning the gap. CDR3: CSASFGGMNTEAFF. In nucleotides, the CDR3 is TGCAGTGCTAGTTTCGGCGGGATGAACACTGAAGCTTTCTTT.

V usage is TRBV28 and J usage is TRBJ2-7; D uncertain. CDR1 and CDR2 (germline): MDHEN, SYDVKM. The CDR3 is 12 amino acids. Trimming took off 7 bases at V and 2 bases at J, with 9 bases between the two ends. The CDR3 DNA follows: TGTGCCAGCACCCCCGGACCCTACGAGCAGTACTTC. Its protein product is CASTPGPYEQYF.